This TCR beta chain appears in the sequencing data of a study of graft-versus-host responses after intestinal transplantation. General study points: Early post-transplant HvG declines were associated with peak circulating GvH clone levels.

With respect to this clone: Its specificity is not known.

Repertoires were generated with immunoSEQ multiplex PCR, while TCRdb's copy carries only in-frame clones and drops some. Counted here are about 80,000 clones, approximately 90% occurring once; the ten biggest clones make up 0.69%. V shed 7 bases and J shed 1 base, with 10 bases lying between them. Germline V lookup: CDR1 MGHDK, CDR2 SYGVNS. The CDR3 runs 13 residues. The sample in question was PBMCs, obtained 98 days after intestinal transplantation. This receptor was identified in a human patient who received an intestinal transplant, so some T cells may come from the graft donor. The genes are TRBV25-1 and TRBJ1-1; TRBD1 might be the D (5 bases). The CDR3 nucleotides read TGTGCCAGCACCGAGGGACGGAACACTGAAGCTTTCTTT. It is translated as CASTEGRNTEAFF.